This T cell receptor (beta chain) was obtained from a study of T cells in Graves' hyperthyroidism and ophthalmopathy. V was pared by 0 bases and J by 0 bases, with 6 bases of the junction left unmatched. Germline V lookup: CDR1 DFQATT, CDR2 SNEGSKA (reference sequence). The CDR3 runs to 17 residues. Amplification of TCR beta CDR3 regions was performed using RNA transcripts as template. HTBI primers were used for first-round RT-PCR of the TCR CDR3. TCRdb re-derived calls from the multiplex PCR reads in MiXCR, one entry per CDR3 protein. The sample includes 500,000 to 600,000 distinct CDR3 sequences, roughly a sixth of them seen just once. For Graves' hyperthyroidism to be stable, ophthalmopathy could not progress within 18 months. Exclusion of patients followed from uncontrolled infection, other autoimmune disease, pregnancy or lactation. Diagnoses used clinical symptoms, serum thyroxine and TRAb, thyroid ultrasound and orbital computed tomography.

The TCR sequence derives from a young woman with Graves' hyperthyroidism. The gene calls are TRBV20-1 and TRBJ2-1, with 9 bases lining up with TRBD2. The source material was blood. CDR3 bases: TGCAGTGCTAGAGATCTAGCGGGGAGCAACTCCTACAATGAGCAGTTCTTC. Translated, it gives CSARDLAGSNSYNEQFF.